What follows describes a single TCR beta chain. Data came from immunoSEQ multiplex PCR; TCRdb stores just in-frame clones and leaves some out. The sample shows roughly 90,000 clones, about 94% of them seen only once. These data are taken from a study of T cell changes during pregnancy in multiple sclerosis. The germline CDR1 and CDR2 sequences are SGHRS and YFSETQ. V lost 4 bases and J lost 0, with 17 bases in between. The CDR3 length is 18 residues. This rearrangement joins TRBV5-1 to TRBJ2-6; D might be TRBD1 (6 bases). The TCR originated in a female donor with multiple sclerosis, enrolled in a pregnancy study. This specimen was peripheral blood, taken in the third trimester of pregnancy. As DNA, the CDR3 is TGCGCCAGCAGCACCGGACAGTTCTCCCTCTCTGGGGCCAACGTCCTGACTTTC. This sequence encodes CASSTGQFSLSGANVLTF.